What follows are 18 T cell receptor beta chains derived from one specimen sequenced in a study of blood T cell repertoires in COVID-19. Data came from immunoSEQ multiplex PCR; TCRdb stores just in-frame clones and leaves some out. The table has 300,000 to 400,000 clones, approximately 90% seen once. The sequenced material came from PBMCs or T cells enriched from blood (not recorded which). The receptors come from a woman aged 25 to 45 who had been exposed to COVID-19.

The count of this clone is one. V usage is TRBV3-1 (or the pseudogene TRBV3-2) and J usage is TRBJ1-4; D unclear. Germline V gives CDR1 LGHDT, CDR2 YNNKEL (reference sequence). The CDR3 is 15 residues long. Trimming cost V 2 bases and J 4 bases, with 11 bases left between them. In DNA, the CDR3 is TGTGCCAGCAGCCAACTAGGTTCCAGTAATGAAAAACTGTTTTTT. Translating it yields CASSQLGSSNEKLFF.

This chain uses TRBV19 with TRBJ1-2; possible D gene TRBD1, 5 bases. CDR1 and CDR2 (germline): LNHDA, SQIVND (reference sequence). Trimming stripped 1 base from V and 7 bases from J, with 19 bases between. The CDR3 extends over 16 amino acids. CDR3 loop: CASSIAMSRGSGGYTF. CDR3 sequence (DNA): TGTGCCAGTAGTATAGCAATGAGTAGGGGATCAGGTGGCTACACCTTC.

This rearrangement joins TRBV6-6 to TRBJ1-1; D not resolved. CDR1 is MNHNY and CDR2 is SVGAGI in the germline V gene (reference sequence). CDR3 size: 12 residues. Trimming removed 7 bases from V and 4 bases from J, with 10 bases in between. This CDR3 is CASNKEVTEAFF. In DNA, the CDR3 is TGTGCCAGCAATAAAGAGGTCACTGAAGCTTTCTTT.

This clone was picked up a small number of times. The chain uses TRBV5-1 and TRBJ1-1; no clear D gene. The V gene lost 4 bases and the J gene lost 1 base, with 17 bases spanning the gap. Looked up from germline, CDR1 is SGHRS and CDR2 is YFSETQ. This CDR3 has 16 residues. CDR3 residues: CASSPGSQRGNTEAFF. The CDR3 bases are TGCGCCAGCAGCCCGGGTTCTCAAAGAGGGAACACTGAAGCTTTCTTT.

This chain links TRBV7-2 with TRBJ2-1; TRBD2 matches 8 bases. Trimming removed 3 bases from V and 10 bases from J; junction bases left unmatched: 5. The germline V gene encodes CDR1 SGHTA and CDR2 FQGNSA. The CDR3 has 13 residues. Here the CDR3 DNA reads TGTGCCAGCAGCTTCGGGGGGGTTGGAGAGCAGTTCTTC. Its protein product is CASSFGGVGEQFF. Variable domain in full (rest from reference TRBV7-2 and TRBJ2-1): GAGVSQSPSNKVTEKGKDVELRCDPISGHTALYWYRQSLGQGLEFLIYFQGNSAPDKSGLPSDRFSAERTGGSVSTLTIQRTQQEDSAVYLCASSFGGVGEQFFGPGTRLTVL.

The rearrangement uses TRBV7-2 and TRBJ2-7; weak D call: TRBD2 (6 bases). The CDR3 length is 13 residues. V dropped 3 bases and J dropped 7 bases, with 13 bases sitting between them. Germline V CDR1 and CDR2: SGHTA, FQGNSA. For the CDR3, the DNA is TGTGCCAGCAGCTTTAGGCGGGGTTGGGAGCAGTACTTC. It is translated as CASSFRRGWEQYF.

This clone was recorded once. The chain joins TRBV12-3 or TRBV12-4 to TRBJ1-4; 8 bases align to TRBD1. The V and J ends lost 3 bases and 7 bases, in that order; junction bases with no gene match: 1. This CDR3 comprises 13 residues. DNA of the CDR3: TGTGCCAGCAGTTTCAGGGGGCGTGAAAAACTGTTTTTT. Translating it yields CASSFRGREKLFF.

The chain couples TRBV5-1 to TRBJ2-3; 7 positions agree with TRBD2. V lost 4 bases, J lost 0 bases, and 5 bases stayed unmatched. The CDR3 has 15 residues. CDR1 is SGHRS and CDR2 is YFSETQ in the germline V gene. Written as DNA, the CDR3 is TGCGCCAGCAGCAAGGGGACTAAAAGCACAGATACGCAGTATTTT. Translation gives CASSKGTKSTDTQYF.

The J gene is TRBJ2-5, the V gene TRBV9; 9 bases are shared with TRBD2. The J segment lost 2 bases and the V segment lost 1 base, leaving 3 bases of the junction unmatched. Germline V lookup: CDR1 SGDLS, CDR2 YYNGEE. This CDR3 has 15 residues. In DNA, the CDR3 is TGTGCCAGCAGCGTAATAGCGGGGGAGCAAGAGACCCAGTACTTC. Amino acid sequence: CASSVIAGEQETQYF.

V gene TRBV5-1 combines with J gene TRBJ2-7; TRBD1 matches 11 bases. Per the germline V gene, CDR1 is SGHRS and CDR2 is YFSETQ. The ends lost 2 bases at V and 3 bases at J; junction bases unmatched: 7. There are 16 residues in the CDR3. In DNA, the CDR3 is TGCGCCAGCAGCTTTTCAACCGGGACAGGGGGCTACGAGCAGTACTTC. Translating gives CASSFSTGTGGYEQYF.

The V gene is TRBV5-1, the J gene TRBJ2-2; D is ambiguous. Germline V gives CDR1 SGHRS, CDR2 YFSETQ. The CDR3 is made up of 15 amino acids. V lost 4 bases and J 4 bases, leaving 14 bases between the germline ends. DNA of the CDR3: TGCGCCAGCAGCCTCACTCCACCCCCCACCGGGGAGCTGTTTTTT. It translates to CASSLTPPPTGELFF.

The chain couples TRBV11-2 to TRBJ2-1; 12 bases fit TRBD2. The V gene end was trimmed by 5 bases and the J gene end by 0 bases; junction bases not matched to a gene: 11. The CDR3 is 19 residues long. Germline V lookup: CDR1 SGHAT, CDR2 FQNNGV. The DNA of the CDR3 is TGTGCCAGCAGCCCACCTCTAGCGGGGGGGATTAGCTCCTACAATGAGCAGTTCTTC. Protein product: CASSPPLAGGISSYNEQFF.

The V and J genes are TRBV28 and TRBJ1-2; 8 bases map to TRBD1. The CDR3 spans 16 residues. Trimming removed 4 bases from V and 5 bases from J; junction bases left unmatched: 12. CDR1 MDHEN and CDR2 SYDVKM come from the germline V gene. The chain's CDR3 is CASSSPAQGAPYGYTF. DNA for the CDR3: TGTGCCAGCAGTTCACCTGCCCAGGGGGCGCCGTATGGCTACACCTTC.

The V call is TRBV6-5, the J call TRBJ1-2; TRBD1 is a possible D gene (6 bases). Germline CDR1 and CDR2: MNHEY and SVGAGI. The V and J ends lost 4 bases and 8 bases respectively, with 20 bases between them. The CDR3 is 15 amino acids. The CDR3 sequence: CASSLRQDGGSGYTF. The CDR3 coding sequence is TGTGCCAGCAGTTTAAGACAGGATGGGGGTAGCGGCTACACCTTC.

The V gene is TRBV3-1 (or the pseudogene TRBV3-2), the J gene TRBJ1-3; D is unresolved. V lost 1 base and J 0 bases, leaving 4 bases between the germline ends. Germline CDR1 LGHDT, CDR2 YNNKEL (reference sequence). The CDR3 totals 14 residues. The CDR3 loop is CASSQALSGNTIYF. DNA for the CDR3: TGTGCCAGCAGCCAAGCTCTCTCTGGAAACACCATATATTTT.

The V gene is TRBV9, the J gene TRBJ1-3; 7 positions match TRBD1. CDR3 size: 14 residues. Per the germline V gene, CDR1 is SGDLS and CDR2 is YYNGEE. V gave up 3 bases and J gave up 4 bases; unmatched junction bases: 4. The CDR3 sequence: CASSGRGDGNTIYF. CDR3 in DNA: TGTGCCAGCAGCGGCAGGGGGGACGGAAACACCATATATTTT.

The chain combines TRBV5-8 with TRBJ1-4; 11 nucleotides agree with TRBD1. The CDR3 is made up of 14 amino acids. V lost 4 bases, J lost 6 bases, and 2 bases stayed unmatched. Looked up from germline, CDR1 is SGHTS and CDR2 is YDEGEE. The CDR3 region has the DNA TGTGCCAGCAGCGAGGACAGGGGGCATGAAAAACTGTTTTTT. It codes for CASSEDRGHEKLFF.

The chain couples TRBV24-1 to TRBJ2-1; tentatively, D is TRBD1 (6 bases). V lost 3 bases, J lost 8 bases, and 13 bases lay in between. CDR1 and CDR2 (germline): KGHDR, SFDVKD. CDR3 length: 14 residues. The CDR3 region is CATSDRYRVDEQFF. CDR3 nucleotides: TGTGCCACCAGTGATCGCTACAGGGTCGATGAGCAGTTCTTC.